This TCR beta chain came from a study of beta chain features in type 1 diabetes. Purity (above 98%) was reached by all sorted populations. This clone appeared a few times. The antigen is not known. Findings and limits, study-wide: Junctions at VDJ sites from type 1 diabetes patients had fewer insertions and more deletions. A closer apparent resemblance between naive, central memory and Treg TCRB repertoires was seen in patients than in healthy donors. Shorter TCRB CDR3s, moderately but significantly so, marked every one of the four CD4+ subsets in Type 1 diabetes patients.

Reverse transcribing all isolated RNA meant expressed TCRB transcripts were sequenced. Naive, central memory and regulatory T cell samples produced a mean of approximately 3.9 million reads. Only in-frame clones appear in the TCRdb table, and some are missing; sequencing was by immunoSEQ multiplex PCR. The sample lists a few hundred thousand clones; approximately 13% were seen once. The origin of this receptor is a young woman with type 1 diabetes. The specimen sequenced was naive CD4+ T cells from blood.

As DNA, the CDR3 is TGTGCCTGTAAACAACCCGGGAATGAAAAACTGTTTTTT. Translated: CACKQPGNEKLFF. V and J are TRBV30 and TRBJ1-4; no clear D. Trimming took off 6 bases at V and 5 bases at J, with 13 bases between the two ends. CDR3 size: 13 residues. Germline V CDR1 and CDR2: GTSNPN, SVGIG (reference sequence).